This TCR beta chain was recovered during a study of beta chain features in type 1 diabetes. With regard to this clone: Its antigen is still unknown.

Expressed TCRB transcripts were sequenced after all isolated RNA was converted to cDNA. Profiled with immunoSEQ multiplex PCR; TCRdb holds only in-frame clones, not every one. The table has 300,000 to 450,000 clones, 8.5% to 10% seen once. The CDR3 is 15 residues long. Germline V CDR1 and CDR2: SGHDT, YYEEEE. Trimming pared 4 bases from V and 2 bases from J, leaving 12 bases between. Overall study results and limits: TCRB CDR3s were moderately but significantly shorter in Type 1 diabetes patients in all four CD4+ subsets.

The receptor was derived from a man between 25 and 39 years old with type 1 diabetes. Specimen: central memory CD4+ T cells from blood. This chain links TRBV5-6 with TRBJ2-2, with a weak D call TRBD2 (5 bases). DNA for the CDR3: TGTGCCAGCAGCACCGGACTGATAAACACCGGGGAGCTGTTTTTT. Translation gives CASSTGLINTGELFF.